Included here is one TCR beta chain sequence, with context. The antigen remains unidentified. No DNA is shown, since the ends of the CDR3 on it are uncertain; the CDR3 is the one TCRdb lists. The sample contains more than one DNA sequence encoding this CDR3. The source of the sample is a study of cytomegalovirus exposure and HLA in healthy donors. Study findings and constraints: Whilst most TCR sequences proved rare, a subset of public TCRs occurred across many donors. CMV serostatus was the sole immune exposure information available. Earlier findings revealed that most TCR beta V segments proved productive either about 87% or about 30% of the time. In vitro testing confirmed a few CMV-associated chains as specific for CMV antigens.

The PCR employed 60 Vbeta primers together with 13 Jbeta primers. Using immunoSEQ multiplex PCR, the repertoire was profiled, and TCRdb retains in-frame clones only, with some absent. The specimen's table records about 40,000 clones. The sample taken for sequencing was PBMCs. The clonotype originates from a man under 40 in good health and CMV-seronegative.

The chain's CDR3 is CASSLWGQGNNSPLHF. V is TRBV27 and J is TRBJ1-6; no DNA check was done on the table's D call, TRBD1. The CDR3 sequence runs 16 residues, both termini included. Looked up from germline, CDR1 is MNHEY and CDR2 is SMNVEV (reference sequence).